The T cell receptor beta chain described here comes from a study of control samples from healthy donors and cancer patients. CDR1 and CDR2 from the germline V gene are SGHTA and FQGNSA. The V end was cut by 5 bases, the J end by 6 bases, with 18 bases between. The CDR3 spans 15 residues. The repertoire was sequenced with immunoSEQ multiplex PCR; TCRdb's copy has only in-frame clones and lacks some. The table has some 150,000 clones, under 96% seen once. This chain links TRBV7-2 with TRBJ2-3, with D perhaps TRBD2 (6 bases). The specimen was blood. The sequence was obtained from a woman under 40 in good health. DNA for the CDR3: TGTGCCAGCAGCCCCACCGGGACTCAAGCGGATACGCAGTATTTT. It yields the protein CASSPTGTQADTQYF.